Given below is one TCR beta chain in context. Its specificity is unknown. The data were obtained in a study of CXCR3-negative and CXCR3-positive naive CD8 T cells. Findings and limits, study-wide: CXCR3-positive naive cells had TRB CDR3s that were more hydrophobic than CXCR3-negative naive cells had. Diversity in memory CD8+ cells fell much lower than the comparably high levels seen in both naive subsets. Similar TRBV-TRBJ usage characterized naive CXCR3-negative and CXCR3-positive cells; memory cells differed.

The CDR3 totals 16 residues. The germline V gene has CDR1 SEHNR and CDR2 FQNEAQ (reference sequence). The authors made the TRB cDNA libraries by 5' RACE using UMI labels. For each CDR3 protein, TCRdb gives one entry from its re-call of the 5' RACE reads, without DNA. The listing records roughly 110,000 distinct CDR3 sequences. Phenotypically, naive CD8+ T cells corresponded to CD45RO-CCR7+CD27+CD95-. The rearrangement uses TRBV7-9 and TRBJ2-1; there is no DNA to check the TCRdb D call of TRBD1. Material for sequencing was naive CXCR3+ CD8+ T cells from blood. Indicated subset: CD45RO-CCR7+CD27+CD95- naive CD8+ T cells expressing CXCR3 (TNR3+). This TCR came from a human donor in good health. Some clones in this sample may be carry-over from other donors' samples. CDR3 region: CASSSLTGETYNEQFF.